This TCR beta chain was documented in a study of blood T cell repertoires in COVID-19. The overall study: Acute and convalescent COVID-19 samples came from the United States, Italy and Spain.

Residents of over 20 US areas, aged about 18 to 95 years, made up the participants. The repertoire was sequenced with immunoSEQ multiplex PCR; TCRdb's copy has only in-frame clones and lacks some. The table has 250,000 to 350,000 clones, about 89% seen once. What was sequenced was PBMCs or T cells enriched from blood (not recorded which). This clonotype was obtained from a woman aged 25-40 years who had recovered from COVID-19.

Written as DNA, the CDR3 is TGTGCCAGCAGCTCCTCCCCGGAAGCTTTCTTT. Translating it yields CASSSSPEAFF. The gene calls are TRBV6-2 or TRBV6-3 and TRBJ1-1; D gene unclear. The CDR3 runs 11 residues. V was clipped by 6 bases and J by 8 bases, with 10 bases between them. The germline V gene encodes CDR1 MNHEY and CDR2 SVGEGT.